A single sample gave rise to the 6 T cell receptor beta chains below, sequenced in a study of T cells expressing NK-cell markers. TCRdb re-called the 5' RACE reads, yielding one record per CDR3 amino acid sequence without DNA. Here the sample table reports a few hundred thousand distinct CDR3 sequences. The sequencing input was blood T cells: a sorted CD56 or NKG2C T cell subset, CD4+ or CD8+ T cells, or bulk PBMC T cells (not recorded which). Receptors originate from a man aged 18-75 years in good health.

The rearrangement uses TRBV11-2 and TRBJ2-3; there is no DNA to check the TCRdb D call of TRBD2. The CDR3 has 15 residues. Germline-derived CDR1 and CDR2 are SGHAT and FQNNGV. The CDR3 sequence is CASSFGLAGLDTQYF.

The chain is built from TRBV5-5 and TRBJ1-1; TCRdb reports TRBD1, a call that lacks DNA to check it against. This CDR3 has 16 residues. In germline, CDR1 is SGHKS, CDR2 YYEKEE (reference sequence). This CDR3 reads CASSPGWDRVLTEAFF.

The chain combines TRBV5-6 with TRBJ1-5; lacking DNA, the TRBD1 call made by TCRdb goes unchecked. This CDR3 spans 16 amino acids. Germline-derived CDR1 and CDR2 are SGHDT and YYEEEE. CDR3 in amino acids: CASSSWQAGGLQPQHF. Filled out from reference TRBV5-6 and TRBJ1-5, the complete variable domain reads DAGVTQSPTHLIKTRGQQVTLRCSPKSGHDTVSWYQQALGQGPQFIFQYYEEEERQRGNFPDRFSGHQFPNYSSELNVNALLLGDSALYLCASSSWQAGGLQPQHFGDGTRLSIL.

This sequence joins TRBV20-1 and TRBJ1-2; TCRdb indicates TRBD1, and absent DNA this call remains unverified. CDR3 size: 13 residues. Germline CDR1 reads DFQATT; CDR2 reads SNEGSKA (reference sequence). The CDR3 reads CSAPRPGSRGYTF.

V is TRBV7-2 and J is TRBJ2-5; TCRdb's assignment of TRBD1 cannot be checked, as there is no DNA. Germline lookup yields CDR1 SGHTA and CDR2 FQGNSA. The CDR3 runs 13 residues. This CDR3 is CASSRSQGETQYF.

V usage is TRBV5-1 and J usage is TRBJ1-1. The length of the CDR3 is 16 residues. Germline lookup yields CDR1 SGHRS and CDR2 YFSETQ. This CDR3 is CASSLSTHTKNTEAFF. Complete variable domain (other parts from reference TRBV5-1 and TRBJ1-1): KAGVTQTPRYLIKTRGQQVTLSCSPISGHRSVSWYQQTPGQGLQFLFEYFSETQRNKGNFPGRFSGRQFSNSRSEMNVSTLELGDSALYLCASSLSTHTKNTEAFFGQGTRLTVV.